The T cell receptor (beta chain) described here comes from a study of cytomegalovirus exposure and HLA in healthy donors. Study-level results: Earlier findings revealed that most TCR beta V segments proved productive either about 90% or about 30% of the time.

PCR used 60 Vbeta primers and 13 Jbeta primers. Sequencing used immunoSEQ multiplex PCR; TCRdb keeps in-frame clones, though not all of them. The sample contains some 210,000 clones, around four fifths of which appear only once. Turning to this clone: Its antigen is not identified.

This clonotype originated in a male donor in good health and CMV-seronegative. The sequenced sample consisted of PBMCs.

CDR3 region: CASSPGTGGILSGNTIYF. The DNA of the CDR3 is TGTGCCAGCAGCCCGGGGACAGGGGGAATACTATCTGGAAACACCATATATTTT. This sequence joins TRBV7-3 and TRBJ1-3; 11 bases fit TRBD1. CDR3 length: 18 amino acids. Germline CDR1 reads SGHTA; CDR2 reads FQGTGA. V gave up 5 bases and J gave up 1 base; unmatched junction bases: 10.